This TCR beta chain was identified in a study of blood T cell repertoires in COVID-19. As for the study in general: Whether acute or convalescent, the COVID-19 samples came from the United States, Italy and Spain. Sample material is recorded as cDNA or gDNA derived from T cells, B-cell-depleted T cells, or PBMCs.

Enrolled during active infection, Seattle patients were then followed longitudinally. The germline CDR1 and CDR2 sequences are SGHNT and YYREEE (reference sequence). The CDR3 is 16 residues long. V lost 4 bases and J lost 1; bases outside the gene matches: 7. This table comes from immunoSEQ multiplex PCR, and its TCRdb copy is limited to in-frame clones, with some not included. The sample has about 280,000 clones, 88% seen once. Sequences were obtained from peripheral blood. The chain recombines TRBV5-4 with TRBJ2-1; TRBD2 aligns across 8 bases. The TCR comes from a woman aged 25 to 39 with COVID-19, enrolled during active disease. CDR3 coding DNA: TGTGCCAGCAGCCCGCCCGCGGGAGGTTCCTACAATGAGCAGTTCTTC. Its protein is CASSPPAGGSYNEQFF.